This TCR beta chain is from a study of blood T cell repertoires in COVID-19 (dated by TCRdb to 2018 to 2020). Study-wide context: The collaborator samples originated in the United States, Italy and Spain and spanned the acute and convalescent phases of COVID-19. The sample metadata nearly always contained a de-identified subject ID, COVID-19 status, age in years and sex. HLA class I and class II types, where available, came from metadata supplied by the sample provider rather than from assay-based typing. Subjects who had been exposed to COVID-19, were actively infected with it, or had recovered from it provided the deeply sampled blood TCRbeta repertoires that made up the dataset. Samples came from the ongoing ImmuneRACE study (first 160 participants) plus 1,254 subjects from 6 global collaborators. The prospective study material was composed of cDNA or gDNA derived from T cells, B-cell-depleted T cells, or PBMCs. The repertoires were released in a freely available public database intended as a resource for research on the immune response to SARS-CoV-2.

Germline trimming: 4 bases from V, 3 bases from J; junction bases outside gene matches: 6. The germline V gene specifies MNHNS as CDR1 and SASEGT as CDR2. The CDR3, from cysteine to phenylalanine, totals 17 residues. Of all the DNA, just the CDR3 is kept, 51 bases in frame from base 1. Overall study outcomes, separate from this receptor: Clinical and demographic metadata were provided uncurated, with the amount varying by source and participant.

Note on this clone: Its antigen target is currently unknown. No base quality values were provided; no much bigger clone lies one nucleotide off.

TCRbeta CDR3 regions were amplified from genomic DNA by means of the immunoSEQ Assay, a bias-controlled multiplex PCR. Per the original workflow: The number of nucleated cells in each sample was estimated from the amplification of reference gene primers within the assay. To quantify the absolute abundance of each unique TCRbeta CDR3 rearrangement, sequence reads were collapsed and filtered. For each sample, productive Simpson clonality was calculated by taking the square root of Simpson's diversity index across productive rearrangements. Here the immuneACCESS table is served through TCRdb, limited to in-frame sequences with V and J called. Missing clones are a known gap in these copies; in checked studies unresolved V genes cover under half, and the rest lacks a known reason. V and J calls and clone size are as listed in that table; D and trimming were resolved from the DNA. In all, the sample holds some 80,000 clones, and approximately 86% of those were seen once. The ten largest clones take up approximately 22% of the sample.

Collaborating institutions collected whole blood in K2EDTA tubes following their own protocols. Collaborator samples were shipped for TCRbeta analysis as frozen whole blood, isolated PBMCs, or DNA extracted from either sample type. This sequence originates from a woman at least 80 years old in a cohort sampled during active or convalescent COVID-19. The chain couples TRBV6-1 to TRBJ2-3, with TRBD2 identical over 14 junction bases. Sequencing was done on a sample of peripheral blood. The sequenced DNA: TGTGCCAGCAGTGTGACTAGCGGGAGGGTGATGACAGATACGCAGTATTTT. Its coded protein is CASSVTSGRVMTDTQYF.